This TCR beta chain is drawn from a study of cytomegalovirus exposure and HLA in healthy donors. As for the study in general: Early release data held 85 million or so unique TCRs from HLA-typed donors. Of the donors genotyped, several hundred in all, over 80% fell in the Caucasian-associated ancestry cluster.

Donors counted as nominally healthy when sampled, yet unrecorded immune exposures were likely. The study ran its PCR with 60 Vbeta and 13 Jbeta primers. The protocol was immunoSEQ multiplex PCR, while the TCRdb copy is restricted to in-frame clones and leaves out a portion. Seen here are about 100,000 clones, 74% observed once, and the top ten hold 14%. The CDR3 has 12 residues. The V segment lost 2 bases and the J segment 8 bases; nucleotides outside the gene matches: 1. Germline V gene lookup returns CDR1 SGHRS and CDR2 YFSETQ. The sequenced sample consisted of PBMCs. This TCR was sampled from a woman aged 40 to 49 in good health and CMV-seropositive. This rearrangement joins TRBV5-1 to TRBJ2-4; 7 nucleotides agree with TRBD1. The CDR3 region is CASSLTGDIQYF. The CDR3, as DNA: TGCGCCAGCAGCTTAACAGGGGACATTCAGTACTTC.